This T cell receptor beta chain appears in the sequencing data of a study of cytomegalovirus exposure and HLA in healthy donors. In its sample, this clone was seen once. This CDR3 spans 16 amino acids. The germline gives CDR1 MNHEY, CDR2 SVGAGI. V lost 0 bases and J lost 5; bases outside the gene matches: 7. This PCR relied on a set of 60 Vbeta primers and 13 Jbeta primers. The protocol was immunoSEQ multiplex PCR, while the TCRdb copy is restricted to in-frame clones and leaves out a portion. The sample holds 210,000 or so clones; around 84% are singletons and the top ten take roughly 0.26%. This clonotype was obtained from a girl aged 2 to 9 in good health and CMV-seronegative. This chain connects TRBV6-5 to TRBJ2-5; the match to TRBD2 covers 9 bases. Sequencing was done on a sample of PBMCs. The CDR3 DNA sequence: TGTGCCAGCAGTTACTCAACGACTAGCGGTGGGGAGACCCAGTACTTC. It encodes CASSYSTTSGGETQYF.